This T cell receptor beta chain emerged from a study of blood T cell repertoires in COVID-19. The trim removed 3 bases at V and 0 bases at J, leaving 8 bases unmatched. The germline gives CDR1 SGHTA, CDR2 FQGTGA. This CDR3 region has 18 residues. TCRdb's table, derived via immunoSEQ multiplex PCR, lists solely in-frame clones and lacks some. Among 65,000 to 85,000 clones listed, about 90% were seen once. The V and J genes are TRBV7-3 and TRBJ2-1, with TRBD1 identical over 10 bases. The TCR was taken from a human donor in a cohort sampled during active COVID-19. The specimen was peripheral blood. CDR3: CASSFGTGAPSSYNEQFF. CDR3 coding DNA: TGTGCCAGCAGCTTCGGGACAGGGGCGCCTTCCTCCTACAATGAGCAGTTCTTC.